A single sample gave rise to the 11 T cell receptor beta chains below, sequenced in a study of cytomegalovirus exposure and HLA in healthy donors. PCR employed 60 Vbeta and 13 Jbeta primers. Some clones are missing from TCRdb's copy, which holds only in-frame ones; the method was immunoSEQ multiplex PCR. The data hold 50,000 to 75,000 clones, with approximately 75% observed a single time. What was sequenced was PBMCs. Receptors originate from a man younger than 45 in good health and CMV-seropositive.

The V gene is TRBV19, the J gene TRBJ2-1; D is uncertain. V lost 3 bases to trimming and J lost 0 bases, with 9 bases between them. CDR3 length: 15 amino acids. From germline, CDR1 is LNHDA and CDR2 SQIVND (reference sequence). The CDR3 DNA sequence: TGTGCCAGTAGTATCTCCGTGAGCTCCTACAATGAGCAGTTCTTC. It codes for CASSISVSSYNEQFF.

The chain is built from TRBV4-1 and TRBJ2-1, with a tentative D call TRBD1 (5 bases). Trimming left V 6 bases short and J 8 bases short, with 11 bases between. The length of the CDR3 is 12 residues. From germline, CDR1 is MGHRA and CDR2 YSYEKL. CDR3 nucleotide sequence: TGCGCCAGCAGTCGTCAGGGTTATGAGCAGTTCTTC. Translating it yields CASSRQGYEQFF.

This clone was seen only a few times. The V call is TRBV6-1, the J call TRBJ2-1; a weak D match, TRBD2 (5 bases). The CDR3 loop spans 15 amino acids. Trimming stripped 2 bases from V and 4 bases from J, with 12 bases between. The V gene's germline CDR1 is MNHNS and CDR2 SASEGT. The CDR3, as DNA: TGTGCCAGCAGTGAAAGCGGTCAGAGGTACAATGAGCAGTTCTTC. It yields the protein CASSESGQRYNEQFF.

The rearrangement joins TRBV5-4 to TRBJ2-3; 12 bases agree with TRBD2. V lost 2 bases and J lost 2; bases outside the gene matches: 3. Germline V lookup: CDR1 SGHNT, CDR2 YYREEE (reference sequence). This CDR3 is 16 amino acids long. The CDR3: CASSFRLAGDTDTQYF. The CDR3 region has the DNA TGTGCCAGCAGCTTTAGACTAGCGGGGGACACAGATACGCAGTATTTT.

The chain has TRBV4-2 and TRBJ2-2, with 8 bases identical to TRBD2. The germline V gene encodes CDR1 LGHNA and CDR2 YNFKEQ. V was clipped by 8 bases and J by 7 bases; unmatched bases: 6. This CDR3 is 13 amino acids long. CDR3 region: CASRGGGIGELFF. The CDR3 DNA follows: TGTGCCAGCCGGGGGGGCGGGATCGGGGAGCTGTTTTTT.

CDR3 nucleotide sequence: TGTGCCAGCAGCTTCAGTCTCTTTTGGGGCCACGTTAATTCACCCCTCCACTTT. Residues: CASSFSLFWGHVNSPLHF. V and J are TRBV2 and TRBJ1-6; tentative D call: TRBD1 (5 bases). The V end was cut by 6 bases, the J end by 6 bases, with 24 bases between. This CDR3 has 18 residues. Looked up from germline, CDR1 is SNHLY and CDR2 is FYNNEI.

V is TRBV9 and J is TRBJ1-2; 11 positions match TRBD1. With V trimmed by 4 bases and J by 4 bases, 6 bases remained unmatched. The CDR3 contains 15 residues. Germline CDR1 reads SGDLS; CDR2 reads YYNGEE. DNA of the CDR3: TGTGCCAGCAGCCCCCGGACAGGGGGCCTCTATGGCTACACCTTC. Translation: CASSPRTGGLYGYTF.

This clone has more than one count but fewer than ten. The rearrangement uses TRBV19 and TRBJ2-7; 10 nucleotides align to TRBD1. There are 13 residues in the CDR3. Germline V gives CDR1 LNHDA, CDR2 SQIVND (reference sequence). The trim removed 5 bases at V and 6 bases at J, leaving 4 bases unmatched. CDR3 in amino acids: CASSAGQGFEQYF. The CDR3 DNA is TGTGCCAGTAGTGCGGGACAGGGGTTCGAGCAGTACTTC.

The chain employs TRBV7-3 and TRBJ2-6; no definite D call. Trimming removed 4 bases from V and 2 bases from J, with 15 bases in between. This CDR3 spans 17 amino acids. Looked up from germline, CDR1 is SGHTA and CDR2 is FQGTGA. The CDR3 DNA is TGTGCCAGCAGCTCCGCCCCACTGGTTGCTGGGGCCAACGTCCTGACTTTC. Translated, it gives CASSSAPLVAGANVLTF.

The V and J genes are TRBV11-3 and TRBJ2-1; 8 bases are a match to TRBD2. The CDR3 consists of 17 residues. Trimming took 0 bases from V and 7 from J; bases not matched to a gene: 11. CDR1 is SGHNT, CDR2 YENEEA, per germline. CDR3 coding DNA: TGTGCCAGCAGCTTAGATCCACCGGGGGGGTTTTTTAATGAGCAGTTCTTC. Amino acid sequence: CASSLDPPGGFFNEQFF. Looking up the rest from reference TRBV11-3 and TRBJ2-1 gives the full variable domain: EAGVVQSPRYKIIEKKQPVAFWCNPISGHNTLYWYLQNLGQGPELLIRYENEEAVDDSQLPKDRFSAERLKGVDSTLKIQPAELGDSAVYLCASSLDPPGGFFNEQFFGPGTRLTVL.

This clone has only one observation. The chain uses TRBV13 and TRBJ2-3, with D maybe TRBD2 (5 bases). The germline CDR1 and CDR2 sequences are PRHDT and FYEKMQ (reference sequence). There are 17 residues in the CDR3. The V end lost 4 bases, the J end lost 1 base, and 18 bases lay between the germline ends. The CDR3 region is CASSSTTSRGRTDTQYF. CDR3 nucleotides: TGTGCCAGCAGCTCCACTACTAGTCGTGGTCGCACAGATACGCAGTATTTT.